These 32 T cell receptor beta chains were all obtained from the same sample, sequenced in a study of chemoradiotherapy in HPV16-positive cancers. Profiling relied on immunoSEQ multiplex PCR, and the TCRdb table lists in-frame clones only, not all of them. In the table there are some 13,000 clones, roughly 78% of which are singletons. The specimen was taken from a patient who underwent chemoradiotherapy. The receptors come from a human donor with HPV-associated anogenital cancer.

The chain joins TRBV6-1 to TRBJ2-2; weak D call: TRBD2 (6 bases). The V and J ends lost 1 base and 6 bases respectively, with 6 bases between them. There are 13 residues in the CDR3. Germline CDR1 MNHNS, CDR2 SASEGT. CDR3 amino acids: CASSEGDSGELFF. The CDR3 DNA reads as TGTGCCAGCAGTGAAGGGGACTCCGGGGAGCTGTTTTTT.

This chain connects TRBV7-6 to TRBJ2-3, with TRBD2 matching 10 bases. This CDR3 has 18 amino acids. J gave up 3 bases and V 3 bases, and 12 bases lay outside the gene matches. Germline V gene sequence: CDR1 SGHVS, CDR2 FNYEAQ. CDR3 region: CASSFVQSSGRWTDTQYF. The CDR3 nucleotides read TGTGCCAGCAGCTTTGTCCAAAGTAGCGGGAGGTGGACAGATACGCAGTATTTT. The full variable domain, with the rest looked up from reference TRBV7-6 and TRBJ2-3, is GAGVSQSPRYKVTKRGQDVALRCDPISGHVSLYWYRQALGQGPEFLTYFNYEAQQDKSGLPNDRFSAERPEGSISTLTIQRTEQRDSAMYRCASSFVQSSGRWTDTQYFGPGTRLTVL.

The chain joins TRBV11-2 to TRBJ2-1; D not resolved. The V end lost 1 base, the J end lost 0 bases, and 4 bases lay between the germline ends. This CDR3 has 14 amino acids. Looked up from germline, CDR1 is SGHAT and CDR2 is FQNNGV. The CDR3 DNA is TGTGCCAGCAGCTTAGTGGACTCCTACAATGAGCAGTTCTTC. Amino acids: CASSLVDSYNEQFF.

The rearrangement uses TRBV21-1 and TRBJ2-2; the D call in the table, TRBD2, was not verified against the DNA. TRBV21-1 is an annotated pseudogene. The CDR3 is made up of 19 amino acids. The CDR3 DNA is TGTGCCAGCAGCCAGGGACAAGGACTAGCGGGGCGGAACACCGGGGAGCTGTTTTTT. This translates into CASSQGQGLAGRNTGELFF.

The chain recombines TRBV5-1 with TRBJ2-5; 9 bases match TRBD2. The junction had 9 bases not matched to a gene; V was cut back by 0 bases and J by 0 bases. This CDR3 is 18 amino acids long. In germline, CDR1 is SGHRS, CDR2 YFSETQ. DNA of the CDR3: TGCGCCAGCAGCTTGGCCGATAGACTAGCGGAATACCAAGAGACCCAGTACTTC. This sequence encodes CASSLADRLAEYQETQYF. The full variable domain, rest sourced from reference TRBV5-1 and TRBJ2-5, is KAGVTQTPRYLIKTRGQQVTLSCSPISGHRSVSWYQQTPGQGLQFLFEYFSETQRNKGNFPGRFSGRQFSNSRSEMNVSTLELGDSALYLCASSLADRLAEYQETQYFGPGTRLLVL.

Comments on this clone: An end of the junction differs from the germline gene, which may be a read error. The rearrangement uses TRBV7-8 and TRBJ2-2; 8 bases line up with TRBD1. This CDR3 contains 16 residues. Germline CDR1 is SGHVS and CDR2 is FQNEAQ. DNA of the CDR3: TGTGCCAGCAGCATAGCCGGGACAGGGAACACCGGGGAGCTGTTTTTT. It encodes CASSIAGTGNTGELFF.

This chain's CDR3 is CASSTGGSGNTIYF. The DNA for the CDR3 is TGTGCCAGTAGTACAGGGGGCTCTGGAAACACCATATATTTT. The chain joins TRBV19 to TRBJ1-3; 7 bases line up with TRBD1. Trimming at V came to 4 bases and at J to 0 bases, leaving 0 bases not matched to a gene. CDR1 is LNHDA and CDR2 is SQIVND in the germline V gene (reference sequence). This CDR3 has 14 residues.

V usage is TRBV29-1 and J usage is TRBJ1-2; no clear D gene. Trimming took 7 bases from V and 1 from J, leaving 13 bases between them. The length of the CDR3 is 13 residues. Germline V gives CDR1 SQVTM, CDR2 ANQGSEA. DNA of the CDR3: TGCAGCGCCGTCCCCCTATTTAACTATGGCTACACCTTC. Protein product: CSAVPLFNYGYTF.

V is TRBV7-9 and J is TRBJ2-5; TRBD2 is a possible D gene (6 bases). This CDR3 spans 14 amino acids. V shed 4 bases and J shed 2 bases, with 11 bases lying between them. Germline CDR1 reads SEHNR; CDR2 reads FQNEAQ (reference sequence). CDR3 region: CASSSLGLQETQYF. The CDR3 DNA follows: TGTGCCAGCAGCTCACTGGGACTGCAAGAGACCCAGTACTTC. The full variable domain, in which reference TRBV7-9 and TRBJ2-5 provide the parts outside the CDR3, is DTGVSQNPRHKITKRGQNVTFRCDPISEHNRLYWYRQTLGQGPEFLTYFQNEAQLEKSRLLSDRFSAERPKGSFSTLEIQRTEQGDSAMYLCASSSLGLQETQYFGPGTRLLVL.

This clone has only one observation. V usage is TRBV28 and J usage is TRBJ2-3; D is ambiguous. Germline CDR1 reads MDHEN; CDR2 reads SYDVKM. The CDR3 totals 15 residues. Trimming removed 2 bases from V and 9 bases from J, with 18 bases in between. CDR3 protein: CASSLRTLGPPTQYF. CDR3 DNA sequence: TGTGCCAGCAGTTTAAGAACTCTAGGGCCCCCCACGCAGTATTTT. The complete variable domain, with remaining parts taken from reference TRBV28 and TRBJ2-3, reads DVKVTQSSRYLVKRTGEKVFLECVQDMDHENMFWYRQDPGLGLRLIYFSYDVKMKEKGDIPEGYSVSREKKERFSLILESASTNQTSMYLCASSLRTLGPPTQYFGPGTRLTVL.

V gene TRBV7-9 combines with J gene TRBJ2-7; 8 positions agree with TRBD2. The V segment lost 1 base and the J segment 3 bases; nucleotides outside the gene matches: 5. Germline V CDR1 and CDR2: SEHNR, FQNEAQ (reference sequence). This CDR3 is 15 amino acids long. The CDR3 DNA reads TGTGCCAGCAGCTTAGGTCCGGGAGGGGACTACGAGCAGTACTTC. Encoded protein: CASSLGPGGDYEQYF.

The V call is TRBV19, the J call TRBJ1-4; 10 nucleotides align to TRBD1. The CDR3 extends over 16 amino acids. The V gene's germline CDR1 is LNHDA and CDR2 SQIVND (reference sequence). J was trimmed by 8 bases and V by 3 bases; bases with no gene match: 9. CDR3 in amino acids: CASSIIRTGGREKLFF. The CDR3 region has the DNA TGTGCCAGTAGTATTATTCGGACAGGGGGGCGAGAAAAACTGTTTTTT. The full variable domain, rest sourced from reference TRBV19 and TRBJ1-4, is DGGITQSPKYLFRKEGQNVTLSCEQNLNHDAMYWYRQDPGQGLRLIYYSQIVNDFQKGDIAEGYSVSREKKESFPLTVTSAQKNPTAFYLCASSIIRTGGREKLFFGSGTQLSVL.

The chain has TRBV5-1 and TRBJ2-1, with 14 bases matching TRBD2. This CDR3 is built from 14 residues. With 4 bases clipped from V and 6 bases from J, the junction kept 0 bases outside the gene matches. Germline lookup yields CDR1 SGHRS and CDR2 YFSETQ. This CDR3 reads CASSGTSGSNEQFF. CDR3 nucleotides: TGCGCCAGCAGCGGGACTAGCGGGAGCAATGAGCAGTTCTTC.

The J gene is TRBJ1-5, the V gene TRBV4-3, with 8 bases aligning to TRBD1. The trim removed 0 bases at V and 4 bases at J, leaving 5 bases unmatched. This CDR3 has 16 amino acids. Per the germline V gene, CDR1 is LGHNA and CDR2 is YSLEER. As DNA, the CDR3 is TGCGCCAGCAGCCAAGACAGTCACAGGGGGAATCAGCCCCAGCATTTT. Protein: CASSQDSHRGNQPQHF.

The CDR3 DNA follows: TGCGCCAGCAGCTTGGCCGTGGGGGAGGATGGCTACACCTTC. As protein: CASSLAVGEDGYTF. The chain links TRBV5-1 to TRBJ1-2; possibly TRBD1 for D (5 bases). The V end lost 0 bases, the J end lost 6 bases, and 12 bases lay between the germline ends. Germline assignment: CDR1 SGHRS and CDR2 YFSETQ. This CDR3 has 14 amino acids. Complete variable domain (other parts from reference TRBV5-1 and TRBJ1-2): KAGVTQTPRYLIKTRGQQVTLSCSPISGHRSVSWYQQTPGQGLQFLFEYFSETQRNKGNFPGRFSGRQFSNSRSEMNVSTLELGDSALYLCASSLAVGEDGYTFGSGTRLTVV.

The chain couples TRBV28 to TRBJ2-5, with TRBD2 matching over 9 bases. The CDR3 totals 15 residues. CDR1 and CDR2 (germline): MDHEN, SYDVKM. V dropped 7 bases and J dropped 0; count of bases not matched to a gene: 6. CDR3 DNA sequence: TGTGCCAGCACGGTAGCGGGAGCGAACCAAGAGACCCAGTACTTC. This sequence encodes CASTVAGANQETQYF.

On this clone itself: The same CDR3 is also encoded by other DNA sequences in this sample. J is TRBJ1-2 and V is TRBV6-5; D gene ambiguous. The germline V gene has CDR1 MNHEY and CDR2 SVGAGI. This CDR3 is 11 amino acids long. Trimming left V 5 bases short and J 4 bases short, with 5 bases between. Written as DNA, the CDR3 is TGTGCCAGCAGTCCGGGCTATGGCTACACCTTC. It translates to CASSPGYGYTF.

V gene TRBV4-3 combines with J gene TRBJ1-1, with D possibly matching TRBD1 (6 bases). The V end lost 1 base, the J end lost 6 bases, and 12 bases lay between the germline ends. Germline lookup yields CDR1 LGHNA and CDR2 YSLEER. This CDR3 has 14 amino acids. The CDR3 loop is CASSQGYRDPEAFF. In DNA, the CDR3 is TGCGCCAGCAGCCAAGGGTACAGGGACCCTGAAGCTTTCTTT.

This clone was recorded only once. This chain connects TRBV29-1 to TRBJ2-3; D is tentatively TRBD1 or TRBD2 (7 bases each). V was cut by 8 bases and J by 6 bases, with 18 bases left in between. There are 13 residues in the CDR3. CDR1 SQVTM and CDR2 ANQGSEA come from the germline V gene. CDR3 in DNA: TGCAGCTCAGGGGGAGGGGGAGTGGATACGCAGTATTTT. Translation: CSSGGGGVDTQYF.

The gene calls are TRBV6-6 and TRBJ2-7, with 7 bases fitting TRBD1. Germline V CDR1 and CDR2: MNHNY, SVGAGI (reference sequence). With 4 bases clipped from V and 8 bases from J, the junction kept 2 bases outside the gene matches. The CDR3 runs 11 residues. The CDR3, as DNA: TGTGCCAGCAGTTTACAGGGGAAGCAGTACTTC. Its translation: CASSLQGKQYF.

Written as DNA, the CDR3 is TGTGCCAGTAGTGACACTAGCGGGAAGGCAGGCGAGCAGTACTTC. As protein: CASSDTSGKAGEQYF. The gene calls are TRBV19 and TRBJ2-7; 10 bases align to TRBD2. This CDR3 has 15 amino acids. Germline assignment: CDR1 LNHDA and CDR2 SQIVND (reference sequence). After removal of 5 bases from V and 6 bases from J, the junction contained 10 bases not matched to a gene.

J is TRBJ1-1 and V is TRBV6-6; TRBD1 might be the D (5 bases). The ends were cut back, 0 bases at V and 6 bases at J, with 11 bases in the middle. Germline V CDR1 and CDR2: MNHNY, SVGAGI (reference sequence). The CDR3 length is 14 residues. The CDR3 here is CASSYSGGISEAFF. Here the CDR3 DNA reads TGTGCCAGCAGTTACTCGGGGGGAATATCTGAAGCTTTCTTT.

The V and J genes are TRBV4-1 and TRBJ2-4, with a possible D match to TRBD2 (6 bases). CDR1 is MGHRA and CDR2 is YSYEKL in the germline V gene. V shed 1 base and J shed 2 bases, with 21 bases lying between them. This CDR3 has 19 residues. CDR3 nucleotides: TGCGCCAGCAGCCAAGCGTATCGGGAGCTTAAAGATTCCAAAAACATTCAGTACTTC. Amino acid sequence: CASSQAYRELKDSKNIQYF.

This clone has just a few counts. The chain joins TRBV6-5 to TRBJ2-5, with a weak D call TRBD2 (6 bases). CDR1 and CDR2 (germline): MNHEY, SVGAGI. V dropped 4 bases and J dropped 5 bases, with 17 bases sitting between them. The CDR3 loop spans 15 amino acids. Here the CDR3 reads CASSSADGTPETQYF. As DNA, the CDR3 is TGTGCCAGCAGTTCCGCCGACGGGACTCCGGAGACCCAGTACTTC.

V gene TRBV18 combines with J gene TRBJ2-1; 13 bases agree with TRBD2. Germline loops: CDR1 KGHSH, CDR2 LQKENI. The V gene end was trimmed by 2 bases and the J gene end by 8 bases; junction bases not matched to a gene: 6. This CDR3 comprises 16 residues. The CDR3 protein is CASSPTGTSGKHEQFF. CDR3 nucleotide sequence: TGTGCCAGCTCACCAACCGGGACTAGCGGGAAGCATGAGCAGTTCTTC.

This clone appeared once. V is TRBV5-4 and J is TRBJ1-1; D ambiguous. Trimming cost V 1 base and J 2 bases, with 6 bases left between them. The CDR3 is 13 amino acids. The germline CDR1 and CDR2 sequences are SGHNT and YYREEE (reference sequence). Here the CDR3 DNA reads TGTGCCAGCAGCTTGAACGTTAACACTGAAGCTTTCTTT. This gives the protein CASSLNVNTEAFF.

Only one count was recorded for this clone. The chain combines TRBV6-4 with TRBJ2-1, with TRBD1 matching over 11 bases. The CDR3 length is 14 residues. V trimming: 2 bases; J trimming: 6 bases; junction bases outside the gene matches: 0. Germline V gene sequence: CDR1 MRHNA, CDR2 SNTAGT. The CDR3 nucleotides are TGTGCCAGCAGTGACGGGACAGGGGGCAATGAGCAGTTCTTC. This sequence encodes CASSDGTGGNEQFF.

The CDR3 DNA follows: TGTGCCAGCAGCTTTACAGAAAGTAAAATGAGCTCCTACAATGAGCAGTTCTTC. Translating gives CASSFTESKMSSYNEQFF. The rearrangement uses TRBV5-4 and TRBJ2-1; unclear D gene. Deletions cut 2 bases from V and 0 bases from J, with 18 bases between. The germline V gene encodes CDR1 SGHNT and CDR2 YYREEE (reference sequence). The CDR3 consists of 18 residues.

This clone was picked up a small number of times. The gene calls are TRBV14 and TRBJ1-1, with D uncertain. This CDR3 is 12 amino acids long. The V and J ends lost 4 bases and 11 bases respectively, with 14 bases between them. The V gene's germline CDR1 is SGHDN and CDR2 FVKESK. The CDR3 coding sequence is TGTGCCAGCAGCCCCTCAAACATTGACGCTTTCTTT. It yields the protein CASSPSNIDAFF. The full variable domain, rest sourced from reference TRBV14 and TRBJ1-1, is EAGVTQFPSHSVIEKGQTVTLRCDPISGHDNLYWYRRVMGKEIKFLLHFVKESKQDESGMPNNRFLAERTGGTYSTLKVQPAELEDSGVYFCASSPSNIDAFFGQGTRLTVV.

This chain uses TRBV18 with TRBJ2-3, with no clear D. V was cut by 2 bases and J by 1 base, with 10 bases left in between. Germline CDR1 is KGHSH and CDR2 is LQKENI. The CDR3 is made up of 15 amino acids. The DNA of the CDR3 is TGTGCCAGCTCACCAGAGAGGCGGCGCACAGATACGCAGTATTTT. Encoded protein: CASSPERRRTDTQYF.

The chain couples TRBV7-2 to TRBJ2-7, with 9 positions matching TRBD2. V was clipped by 1 base and J by 10 bases; unmatched bases: 5. The CDR3 consists of 13 residues. Germline assignment: CDR1 SGHTA and CDR2 FQGNSA. The CDR3 coding sequence is TGTGCCAGCAGCTTAGGTGGTAGCGGGAGCCAGTACTTC. As protein: CASSLGGSGSQYF.

J is TRBJ2-1 and V is TRBV5-5; TRBD2 aligns across 9 bases. This CDR3 contains 15 residues. Germline assignment: CDR1 SGHKS and CDR2 YYEKEE (reference sequence). V shed 4 bases and J 0 bases; nucleotides not matched to a gene: 2. The CDR3 nucleotides are TGTGCCAGCAGCCTTAGCGGGAGCTCCTACAATGAGCAGTTCTTC. This sequence encodes CASSLSGSSYNEQFF.